A single sample gave rise to the 25 T cell receptor beta chains below, sequenced in a study of CD8 T cells in Susac syndrome. Random-hexamer reverse transcription was applied to about 0.45 to 1 ug RNA. Via MiXCR, TCRdb re-called the immunoSEQ multiplex PCR reads, giving one row per CDR3 protein. The sample consists of 120,000 or so distinct CDR3 sequences, over 95% of them appearing once. The sequencing sample was made of CD4+ T cells from PBMCs. All receptors derive from a human donor with Susac syndrome.

The chain carries TRBV6-5 and TRBJ2-1; 9 bases align to TRBD2. Trimming took 0 bases from V and 9 from J; bases not matched to a gene: 6. Germline CDR1 is MNHEY and CDR2 is SVGAGI. CDR3 size: 15 residues. The CDR3 here is CASSYSPSGEGEQFF. As DNA, the CDR3 is TGTGCCAGCAGTTACTCCCCTAGCGGGGAGGGTGAGCAGTTCTTC.

This sequence joins TRBV29-1 and TRBJ2-7; D not certain. Per germline, CDR1 SQVTM and CDR2 ANQGSEA. V was shortened by 1 base and J by 7 bases, with 8 bases between the two germline ends. The CDR3 consists of 11 residues. The CDR3 DNA follows: TGCAGCGTTGAAGCTTCGTATGAGCAGTACTTC. Encoded protein: CSVEASYEQYF.

This chain connects TRBV20-1 to TRBJ2-1, with 8 bases matching TRBD2. The CDR3 loop spans 15 amino acids. V lost 5 bases, J lost 4 bases, and 10 bases stayed unmatched. Germline V gene lookup returns CDR1 DFQATT and CDR2 SNEGSKA (reference sequence). The CDR3, as DNA: TGCAGTGCTTATACCACCGGGACTAGTTACAATGAGCAGTTCTTC. Translating gives CSAYTTGTSYNEQFF.

The CDR3 DNA is TGTGCCAGCAGTTCGACAGGGCTCACCGGGGAGCTGTTTTTT. The encoded protein is CASSSTGLTGELFF. The rearrangement joins TRBV3-1 to TRBJ2-2; 7 nucleotides align to TRBD1. The CDR3 extends over 14 amino acids. Germline lookup yields CDR1 LGHDT and CDR2 YNNKEL (reference sequence). Trimming removed 6 bases from V and 4 bases from J; junction bases left unmatched: 5.

The V call is TRBV28, the J call TRBJ2-7; D possibly uses TRBD1 or TRBD2 (5 bases each). V was shortened by 2 bases and J by 6 bases, with 8 bases between the two germline ends. This CDR3 spans 12 amino acids. Germline V CDR1 and CDR2: MDHEN, SYDVKM. CDR3 loop: CASSLTGREQYF. For the CDR3, the DNA is TGTGCCAGCAGTTTAACGGGGCGCGAGCAGTACTTC.

The chain is built from TRBV19 and TRBJ1-1; weak D call: TRBD1 (6 bases). V lost 9 bases and J 2 bases, leaving 10 bases between the germline ends. Per the germline V gene, CDR1 is LNHDA and CDR2 is SQIVND (reference sequence). The CDR3 contains 12 residues. CDR3 protein: CASPRGNTEAFF. The DNA of the CDR3 is TGTGCCAGCCCCAGGGGTAACACTGAAGCTTTCTTT.

This chain links TRBV24-1 with TRBJ2-1; 9 bases are a match to TRBD2. The CDR3 consists of 16 residues. Trimming removed 3 bases from V and 9 bases from J; junction bases left unmatched: 11. CDR1 and CDR2 (germline): KGHDR, SFDVKD. This CDR3 reads CATSDPIAGVASEQFF. The CDR3 DNA follows: TGTGCCACCAGTGATCCTATAGCGGGAGTGGCAAGTGAGCAGTTCTTC.

There are a few counts of this clonotype. J is TRBJ2-5 and V is TRBV29-1, with D unresolved. The germline CDR1 and CDR2 sequences are SQVTM and ANQGSEA. The CDR3 extends over 10 amino acids. Deletions cut 4 bases from V and 7 bases from J, with 7 bases between. This CDR3 is CSVGPGTQYF. The CDR3 coding sequence is TGCAGCGTTGGTCCCGGGACCCAGTACTTC.

V is TRBV2 and J is TRBJ2-5, with D unresolved. Germline assignment: CDR1 SNHLY and CDR2 FYNNEI. The CDR3 has 12 amino acids. The germline V and J ends were trimmed by 7 bases and 2 bases, with 8 bases remaining between them. The CDR3 DNA reads as TGTGCCAGCACGGGCAGGCAAGAGACCCAGTACTTC. Translated, it gives CASTGRQETQYF.

The J gene is TRBJ2-2, the V gene TRBV25-1; D is unresolved. Germline V gene data show CDR1 as MGHDK and CDR2 as SYGVNS. This CDR3 is 15 amino acids long. Trimming stripped 2 bases from V and 0 bases from J, with 7 bases between. In nucleotides, the CDR3 is TGTGCCAGCAGTGAAGTCAGGTCGAACACCGGGGAGCTGTTTTTT. This sequence encodes CASSEVRSNTGELFF.

The rearrangement joins TRBV4-1 to TRBJ2-3; possibly TRBD2 for D (6 bases). The CDR3 has 15 amino acids. CDR1 and CDR2 (germline): MGHRA, YSYEKL. Trimming removed 0 bases at V and 4 bases at J, with 11 bases between. Written as DNA, the CDR3 is TGCGCCAGCAGCCAAGACGGGAGTAACGCAGATACGCAGTATTTT. Protein: CASSQDGSNADTQYF.

The chain recombines TRBV6-1 with TRBJ2-7, with a weak D call TRBD2 (5 bases). Germline lookup yields CDR1 MNHNS and CDR2 SASEGT. The V end lost 1 base, the J end lost 2 bases, and 6 bases lay between the germline ends. This CDR3 has 13 residues. Written as DNA, the CDR3 is TGTGCCAGCAGTGAAGGGGGAGCCTACGAGCAGTACTTC. Protein sequence: CASSEGGAYEQYF.

This clonotype was observed once. This chain links TRBV29-1 with TRBJ2-3; D not certain. V lost 0 bases to trimming and J lost 10 bases, with 11 bases between them. The CDR3 contains 12 residues. CDR1 is SQVTM and CDR2 is ANQGSEA in the germline V gene. CDR3: CSVEDRKVAQYF. The CDR3, as DNA: TGCAGCGTTGAAGATCGGAAGGTCGCGCAGTATTTT.

This chain links TRBV20-1 with TRBJ1-2, with D possibly matching TRBD1 (6 bases). The V end was cut by 5 bases, the J end by 2 bases, with 12 bases between. The CDR3 runs 13 residues. The V gene's germline CDR1 is DFQATT and CDR2 SNEGSKA (reference sequence). The CDR3 DNA reads as TGCAGTGCTCCCCGGACAGAAAACTATGGCTACACCTTC. Protein product: CSAPRTENYGYTF.

The chain recombines TRBV2 with TRBJ2-1, with TRBD2 matching over 12 bases. CDR3 length: 16 residues. The V and J ends lost 1 base and 6 bases, in that order; junction bases with no gene match: 4. Looked up from germline, CDR1 is SNHLY and CDR2 is FYNNEI. CDR3 loop: CASSEGTSGIFNEQFF. The CDR3 bases are TGTGCCAGCAGTGAAGGGACTAGCGGGATCTTCAATGAGCAGTTCTTC.

V is TRBV29-1 and J is TRBJ2-1; D perhaps matches TRBD2 (7 bases). Germline-derived CDR1 and CDR2 are SQVTM and ANQGSEA. V was clipped by 7 bases and J by 12 bases, with 22 bases between them. The CDR3 runs 13 residues. The CDR3 protein is CSATAGTPSGQFF. In DNA form, the CDR3 reads TGCAGCGCTACAGCGGGGACACCCAGTGGGCAGTTCTTC.

J is TRBJ1-1 and V is TRBV20-1; TRBD1 is a possible D gene (5 bases). The CDR3 loop spans 14 amino acids. V lost 5 bases to trimming and J lost 1 base, with 14 bases between them. CDR1 and CDR2 from the germline V gene are DFQATT and SNEGSKA (reference sequence). The CDR3 DNA reads TGCAGTGCTCGCCCATTTGGGGGGAACACTGAAGCTTTCTTT. This gives the protein CSARPFGGNTEAFF.

V is TRBV29-1 and J is TRBJ2-1; D unclear. Trimming removed 2 bases at V and 0 bases at J, with 8 bases between. The CDR3 spans 14 residues. In germline, CDR1 is SQVTM, CDR2 ANQGSEA. Written as DNA, the CDR3 is TGCAGCGTTGAAACAGTGAGCTCCTACAATGAGCAGTTCTTC. It is translated as CSVETVSSYNEQFF.

The chain is built from TRBV25-1 and TRBJ2-7; D gene uncertain. Trimming left V 3 bases short and J 7 bases short, with 10 bases between. This CDR3 has 12 amino acids. The germline V gene encodes CDR1 MGHDK and CDR2 SYGVNS. The CDR3 here is CASSDGSWEQYF. The CDR3 DNA is TGTGCCAGCAGTGATGGTTCCTGGGAGCAGTACTTC.

V and J are TRBV7-2 and TRBJ2-7; TRBD1 agrees at 9 bases. The J segment lost 0 bases and the V segment lost 4 bases, leaving 4 bases of the junction unmatched. CDR1 and CDR2 (germline): SGHTA, FQGNSA. The CDR3 covers 15 residues. In nucleotides, the CDR3 is TGTGCCAGCAGCTCGGGGACAGGGCCCTCCTACGAGCAGTACTTC. Protein sequence: CASSSGTGPSYEQYF.

The chain has TRBV3-1 and TRBJ1-4; unclear D gene. Germline CDR1 and CDR2: LGHDT and YNNKEL (reference sequence). Between the trimmed V and J ends, which lost 3 bases and 8 bases, there was a span of 10 bases. The CDR3 covers 13 residues. The CDR3 DNA reads as TGTGCCAGCAGCCAGGGCATGGAAGAAAAACTGTTTTTT. Protein sequence: CASSQGMEEKLFF.

This chain connects TRBV6-2 or TRBV6-3 to TRBJ2-3; TRBD2 agrees at 10 bases. The CDR3 spans 17 residues. V was pared by 6 bases and J by 2 bases, with 11 bases of the junction left unmatched. Per the germline V gene, CDR1 is MNHEY and CDR2 is SVGEGT. The CDR3 loop reads CASSFSLSGRTTDTQYF. The CDR3 DNA follows: TGTGCCAGCAGCTTCAGCCTTAGCGGGAGGACCACAGATACGCAGTATTTT.

The CDR3 DNA is TGTGCCAGCACTCCCCGGACAGGGGGAGGAAGTGAGCAGTTCTTC. Its protein product is CASTPRTGGGSEQFF. The chain employs TRBV2 and TRBJ2-1; TRBD1 matches at 10 bases. Germline V CDR1 and CDR2: SNHLY, FYNNEI. After removal of 7 bases from V and 9 bases from J, the junction contained 12 bases not matched to a gene. The CDR3 contains 15 residues.

The V and J genes are TRBV7-2 and TRBJ2-7; the match to TRBD2 covers 8 bases. The V segment lost 3 bases and the J segment 3 bases; nucleotides outside the gene matches: 4. CDR1 is SGHTA, CDR2 FQGNSA, per germline. This CDR3 region has 14 residues. The CDR3 spells CASSFSGVFYEQYF. The CDR3 DNA reads TGTGCCAGCAGCTTTAGCGGGGTTTTCTACGAGCAGTACTTC.

This clonotype occurred once. CDR3 residues: CASSLKGQNYGYTF. Written as DNA, the CDR3 is TGTGCCAGCAGCTTAAAGGGACAGAACTATGGCTACACCTTC. V gene TRBV7-2 combines with J gene TRBJ1-2, with 7 bases matching TRBD1. CDR1 SGHTA and CDR2 FQGNSA come from the germline V gene. This CDR3 is built from 14 residues. V lost 2 bases to trimming and J lost 2 bases; unmatched junction nucleotides: 2.